Listed below are T cell receptor beta chains from one sample, sequenced in a study of shared clonotypes between healthy human individuals. Profiled with immunoSEQ multiplex PCR; TCRdb holds only in-frame clones, not every one. The sample lists 550,000 to 800,000 clones, 74% occurring once. The sample was memory CD4+ T cells sorted from blood. These receptor sequences come from a woman aged 25 to 39 in good health. The CDR3 runs from the conserved cysteine through the conserved F or W. The D gene is left open where the match is weak. The size of a clone is reported for some rows only, either as once, few or many, or as a class for expanded clones.

V	size	D	J	length	CDR3	DNA
TRBV29-1	-	TRBD1	TRBJ2-2	14	CSAAGTGLGGELFF	TGCAGCGCTGCCGGGACAGGGTTGGGCGGGGAGCTGTTTTTT
TRBV5-6	-	-	TRBJ2-7	14	CASSSSGRRYEQYF	TGTGCCAGCAGCTCCTCCGGCCGACGCTACGAGCAGTACTTC
TRBV4-1	-	TRBD1	TRBJ2-1	16	CASSLQDRDPYNEQFF	TGCGCCAGCAGCCTTCAGGACAGGGACCCCTACAATGAGCAGTTCTTC
TRBV7-2	few	TRBD2	TRBJ2-3	16	CASSLAGAGTTDTQYF	TGTGCCAGCAGCTTGGCGGGAGCCGGGACCACAGATACGCAGTATTTT
TRBV21-1	few	-	TRBJ1-5	19	CASSKGGHPGSSVNQPQHF	TGTGCCAGCAGCAAAGGGGGACATCCCGGATCTAGTGTTAATCAGCCCCAGCATTTT
TRBV29-1	-	-	TRBJ2-7	13	CSVVKVGRYEQYF	TGCAGCGTCGTTAAGGTGGGAAGGTACGAGCAGTACTTC
TRBV11-2	-	-	TRBJ2-7	15	CASSPVRGNPYEQYF	TGTGCCAGCAGCCCTGTTAGGGGTAATCCCTACGAGCAGTACTTC
TRBV15	-	-	TRBJ1-2	14	CATSSQGRSYGYTF	TGTGCCACCAGCAGCCAGGGGAGGAGCTATGGCTACACCTTC
TRBV14	-	-	TRBJ1-3	16	CASSLQPGSSGNTIYF	TGTGCCAGCAGCCTACAGCCAGGGAGCTCTGGAAACACCATATATTTT
TRBV10-1	-	-	TRBJ2-2	14	CASSGRANTGELFF	TGCGCCAGCAGTGGACGGGCGAACACCGGGGAGCTGTTTTTT
TRBV5-6	-	-	TRBJ1-4	15	CASSLISDGPEKLFF	TGTGCCAGCAGCTTGATTTCTGATGGACCCGAAAAACTGTTTTTT
TRBV15	-	-	TRBJ2-7	16	CATSRPGMGGPYEQYF	TGTGCCACCAGCAGACCTGGGATGGGGGGGCCCTACGAGCAGTACTTC
TRBV6-5	-	TRBD1	TRBJ1-5	16	CASSSLTGASNQPQHF	TGTGCCAGCAGTTCCCTTACAGGGGCCTCGAATCAGCCCCAGCATTTT
TRBV7-3	-	-	TRBJ2-1	14	CASSLTASYNEQFF	TGTGCCAGCAGCTTAACGGCCTCCTACAATGAGCAGTTCTTC
TRBV5-1	few	TRBD1	TRBJ1-1	14	CASSLEGAGTKAFF	TGCGCCAGCAGCTTGGAGGGGGCAGGGACAAAAGCTTTCTTT
TRBV9	few	-	TRBJ1-1	13	CASSVGGTTEAFF	TGTGCCAGCAGCGTAGGGGGGACCACTGAAGCTTTCTTT
TRBV6-6	few	-	TRBJ1-5	13	CASSSTPVQPQHF	TGTGCCAGCAGTTCAACCCCAGTCCAGCCCCAGCATTTT
TRBV5-1	-	-	TRBJ2-7	13	CASSLSAGDEQYF	TGCGCCAGCAGCTTGAGCGCAGGGGACGAGCAGTACTTC
TRBV18	-	-	TRBJ2-3	12	CASSLQGDTQYF	TGTGCCAGCTCACTCCAGGGCGATACGCAGTATTTT
TRBV6-1	-	TRBD2	TRBJ2-5	19	CASSASPSGLSGRGETQYF	TGTGCCAGCAGTGCAAGCCCCTCTGGCCTAAGCGGGAGAGGTGAGACCCAGTACTTC
TRBV10-3	many	-	TRBJ2-1	12	CAISVGGDEQFF	TGTGCCATCAGTGTAGGGGGGGACGAGCAGTTCTTC
TRBV5-1	-	TRBD2	TRBJ2-7	17	CASSPRQGTSGSYEQYF	TGCGCCAGCAGCCCGAGACAGGGGACTAGCGGAAGCTACGAGCAGTACTTC
TRBV27	few	-	TRBJ2-3	12	CASSPIGDTQYF	TGTGCCAGCAGCCCTATCGGAGATACGCAGTATTTT
TRBV4-1	-	-	TRBJ1-1	13	CASSQEVGTRAFF	TGCGCCAGCAGCCAAGAAGTAGGGACAAGAGCTTTCTTT
TRBV5-6	-	TRBD1	TRBJ1-2	15	CASSWEDRGKDGYTF	TGTGCCAGCAGCTGGGAGGACAGGGGAAAGGATGGCTACACCTTC
TRBV5-1	-	TRBD1	TRBJ2-7	14	CASSFSGGGDEQYF	TGCGCCAGCAGCTTTTCAGGGGGCGGGGACGAGCAGTACTTC
TRBV10-3	-	-	TRBJ2-1	18	CAISESASVVASAVEQFF	TGTGCCATCAGTGAGTCGGCCAGCGTGGTTGCTAGCGCAGTTGAGCAGTTCTTC
TRBV7-6	-	-	TRBJ2-5	13	CASSGVAQETQYF	TGTGCCAGCAGCGGAGTTGCCCAAGAGACCCAGTACTTC
TRBV11-3	once	-	TRBJ1-1	17	CASSLRSSIATNTEAFF	TGTGCCAGCAGCTTACGTAGTTCAATTGCGACGAACACTGAAGCTTTCTTT
TRBV5-7	few	-	TRBJ2-7	14	CASSPGYSPYEQYF	TGTGCCAGCAGCCCCGGTTATTCGCCCTACGAGCAGTACTTC
TRBV7-3	once	TRBD1	TRBJ2-5	15	CASSLSGQGPETQYF	TGTGCCAGCAGCTTGTCGGGACAGGGTCCAGAGACCCAGTACTTC
TRBV7-8	-	-	TRBJ2-2	12	CASRTRGGELFF	TGTGCCAGCCGAACCCGGGGCGGGGAGCTGTTTTTT
TRBV7-2	-	-	TRBJ2-1	12	CASSQYNNEQFF	TGTGCCAGCAGCCAATACAACAATGAGCAGTTCTTC
TRBV19	once	-	TRBJ2-2	17	CASSIDPGLSNTGELFF	TGTGCCAGTAGTATAGATCCCGGGCTGTCCAACACCGGGGAGCTGTTTTTT
TRBV5-1	-	TRBD2	TRBJ2-3	17	CASSYGTSGRETDTQYF	TGCGCCAGCAGCTATGGGACTAGCGGGAGAGAAACAGATACGCAGTATTTT
TRBV30	-	-	TRBJ2-5	11	CAWSVGETQYF	TGTGCCTGGAGTGTAGGCGAGACCCAGTACTTC
TRBV5-1	-	-	TRBJ1-2	15	CASSLRGLQGGGYTF	TGCGCCAGCAGCTTGAGAGGTTTACAGGGCGGAGGCTACACCTTC
TRBV19	-	-	TRBJ1-5	15	CASSIDRGRDQPQHF	TGTGCCAGTAGTATAGATCGGGGGCGTGATCAGCCCCAGCATTTT
TRBV28	-	-	TRBJ2-7	14	CASNRDGSSYEQYF	TGTGCCAGCAATCGGGACGGATCCTCCTACGAGCAGTACTTC